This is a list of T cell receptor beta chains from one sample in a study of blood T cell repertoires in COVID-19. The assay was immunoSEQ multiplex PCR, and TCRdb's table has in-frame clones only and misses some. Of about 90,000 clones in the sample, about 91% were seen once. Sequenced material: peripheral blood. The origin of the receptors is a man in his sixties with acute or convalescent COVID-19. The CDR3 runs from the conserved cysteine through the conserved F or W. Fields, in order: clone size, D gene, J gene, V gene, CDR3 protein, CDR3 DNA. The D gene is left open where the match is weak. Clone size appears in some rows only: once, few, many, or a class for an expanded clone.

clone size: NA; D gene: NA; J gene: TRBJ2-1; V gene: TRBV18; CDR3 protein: CASSPGNRYNEQFF; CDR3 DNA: TGTGCCAGCTCACCGGGGAACAGGTACAATGAGCAGTTCTTC
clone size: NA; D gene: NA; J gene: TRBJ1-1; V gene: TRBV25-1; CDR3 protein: CASSESGPGQDAFF; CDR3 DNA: TGTGCCAGCAGTGAATCTGGACCGGGACAAGACGCTTTCTTT
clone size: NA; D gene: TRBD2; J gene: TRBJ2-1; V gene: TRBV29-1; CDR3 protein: CSSGLADDNEQFF; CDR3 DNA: TGCAGCTCCGGACTAGCGGACGACAATGAACAGTTCTTC
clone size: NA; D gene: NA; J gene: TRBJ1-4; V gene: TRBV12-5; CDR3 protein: CASGPDSRGLEKLFF; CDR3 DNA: TGTGCTAGTGGTCCCGACAGTAGGGGCCTGGAAAAACTGTTTTTT
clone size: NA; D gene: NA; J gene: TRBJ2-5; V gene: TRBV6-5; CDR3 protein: CASSYIRGAETQYF; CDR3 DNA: TGTGCCAGCAGTTACATAAGGGGTGCGGAGACCCAGTACTTC
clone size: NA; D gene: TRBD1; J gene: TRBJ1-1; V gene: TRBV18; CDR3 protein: CASSPGTDTEAFF; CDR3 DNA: TGTGCCAGCTCACCCGGGACAGACACTGAAGCTTTCTTT
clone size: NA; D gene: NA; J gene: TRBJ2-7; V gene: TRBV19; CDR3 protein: CASTIGGALGSYEQYF; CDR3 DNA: TGTGCCAGTACGATTGGAGGGGCCCTTGGGTCCTACGAGCAGTACTTC
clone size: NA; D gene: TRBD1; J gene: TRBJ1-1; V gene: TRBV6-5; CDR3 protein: CASSRTGQNTEAFF; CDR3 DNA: TGTGCCAGCAGTCGGACAGGGCAGAACACTGAAGCTTTCTTT
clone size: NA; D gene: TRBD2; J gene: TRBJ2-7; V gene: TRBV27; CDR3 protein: CASSRKRGASYEQYF; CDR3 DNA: TGTGCCAGCAGTCGAAAGCGGGGGGCCTCCTACGAGCAGTACTTC
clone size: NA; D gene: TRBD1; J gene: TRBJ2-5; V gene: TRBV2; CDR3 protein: CASGQGAPGETQYF; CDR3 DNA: TGTGCCAGCGGCCAGGGGGCGCCAGGAGAGACCCAGTACTTC
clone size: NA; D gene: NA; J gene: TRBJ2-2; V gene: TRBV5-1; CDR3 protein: CASSFTGNTGELFF; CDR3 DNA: TGCGCCAGCAGCTTCACAGGCAACACCGGGGAGCTGTTTTTT
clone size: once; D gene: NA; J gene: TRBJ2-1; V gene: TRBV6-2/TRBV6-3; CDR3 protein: CASSRPLRNEQFF; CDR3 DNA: TGTGCCAGCAGCCGTCCTCTCCGGAATGAGCAGTTCTTC
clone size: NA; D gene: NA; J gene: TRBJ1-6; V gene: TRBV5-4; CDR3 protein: CASSFAGETNSPLHF; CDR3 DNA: TGTGCCAGCAGCTTCGCGGGGGAGACTAATTCACCCCTCCACTTT
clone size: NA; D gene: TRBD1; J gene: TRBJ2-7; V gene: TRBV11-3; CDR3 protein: CASSLGGQGNSYEQYF; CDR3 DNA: TGTGCCAGCAGCTTAGGAGGACAGGGAAACTCCTACGAGCAGTACTTC
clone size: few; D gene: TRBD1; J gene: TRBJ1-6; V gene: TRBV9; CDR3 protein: CASSVGGTGTDSPLHF; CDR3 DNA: TGTGCCAGCAGCGTAGGAGGGACAGGGACGGATTCACCCCTCCACTTT
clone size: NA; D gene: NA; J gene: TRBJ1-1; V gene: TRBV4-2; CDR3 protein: CASSQPGGMGLVKFNTEAFF; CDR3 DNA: TGTGCCAGCAGCCAGCCGGGGGGTATGGGTCTCGTTAAGTTCAACACTGAAGCTTTCTTT
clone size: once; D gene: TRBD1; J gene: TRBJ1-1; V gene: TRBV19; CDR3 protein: CASSILVGQTNTEAFF; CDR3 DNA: TGTGCCAGTAGTATATTAGTGGGACAGACGAACACTGAAGCTTTCTTT
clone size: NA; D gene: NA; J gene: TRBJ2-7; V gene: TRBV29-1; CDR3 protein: CSATGQTYEQYF; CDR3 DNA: TGCAGCGCAACCGGACAGACCTACGAGCAGTACTTC
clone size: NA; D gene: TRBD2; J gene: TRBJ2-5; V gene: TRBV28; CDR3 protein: CASNPVASGGETQYF; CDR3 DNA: TGTGCCAGCAACCCAGTGGCTAGCGGAGGAGAGACCCAGTACTTC
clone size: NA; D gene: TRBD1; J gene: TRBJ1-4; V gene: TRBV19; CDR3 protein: CASSPGTGINHDEKLFF; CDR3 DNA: TGTGCCAGTAGTCCCGGGACAGGAATTAACCACGATGAAAAACTGTTTTTT
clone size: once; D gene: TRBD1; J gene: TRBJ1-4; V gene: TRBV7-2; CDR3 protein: CASSSNRGGEKLFF; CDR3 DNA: TGTGCCAGCAGCTCCAACAGGGGCGGCGAAAAACTGTTTTTT
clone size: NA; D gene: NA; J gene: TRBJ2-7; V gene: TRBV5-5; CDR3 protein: CASSFSGLYEQYF; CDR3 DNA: TGTGCCAGCAGCTTTTCTGGGCTCTACGAGCAGTACTTC
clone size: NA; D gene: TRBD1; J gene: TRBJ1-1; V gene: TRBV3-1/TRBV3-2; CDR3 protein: CASSHTKVGQGVTEAFF; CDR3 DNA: TGTGCCAGCAGCCATACAAAAGTGGGACAGGGCGTCACTGAAGCTTTCTTT
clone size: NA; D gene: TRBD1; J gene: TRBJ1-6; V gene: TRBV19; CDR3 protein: CASSIPGQSYSSPLHF; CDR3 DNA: TGTGCCAGTAGTATCCCGGGACAGAGTTATTCTTCACCCCTCCACTTT
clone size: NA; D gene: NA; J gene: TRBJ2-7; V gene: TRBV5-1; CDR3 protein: CASSELYEQYF; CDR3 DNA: TGCGCCAGCAGCGAACTATACGAGCAGTACTTC
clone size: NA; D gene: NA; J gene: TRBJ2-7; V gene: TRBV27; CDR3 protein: CASSLRARGEQYF; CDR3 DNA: TGTGCCAGCAGTTTACGGGCCCGGGGGGAGCAGTACTTC
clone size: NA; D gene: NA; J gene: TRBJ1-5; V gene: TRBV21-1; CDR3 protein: CASSKARQTWSNQPQHF; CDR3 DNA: TGTGCCAGCAGCAAGGCAAGACAGACCTGGAGCAATCAGCCCCAGCATTTT
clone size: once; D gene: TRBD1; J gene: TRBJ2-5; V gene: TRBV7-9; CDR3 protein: CASSLEGAETQYF; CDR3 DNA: TGTGCCAGCAGCTTAGAGGGGGCTGAGACCCAGTACTTC
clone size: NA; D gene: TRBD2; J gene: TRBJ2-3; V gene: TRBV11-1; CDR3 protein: CASSGRTSGSVDTQYF; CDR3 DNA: TGTGCCAGCAGCGGCCGAACTAGCGGGTCCGTGGATACGCAGTATTTT
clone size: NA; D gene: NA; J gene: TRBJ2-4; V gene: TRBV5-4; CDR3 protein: CASSLAQGLLGKNIQYF; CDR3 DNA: TGTGCCAGCAGCTTGGCGCAGGGACTGTTAGGCAAAAACATTCAGTACTTC
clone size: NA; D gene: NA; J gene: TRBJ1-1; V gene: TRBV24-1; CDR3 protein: CATSDLQLTEAFF; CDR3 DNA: TGTGCCACCAGTGATTTGCAGTTGACTGAAGCTTTCTTT
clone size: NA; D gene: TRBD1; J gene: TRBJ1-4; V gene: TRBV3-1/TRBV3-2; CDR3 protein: CASSRFLPGQGNEKLFF; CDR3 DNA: TGTGCCAGCAGCCGTTTTTTGCCGGGACAGGGGAATGAAAAACTGTTTTTT
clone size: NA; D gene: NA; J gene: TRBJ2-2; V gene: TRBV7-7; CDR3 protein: CASSKASGNTGELFF; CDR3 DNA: TGTGCCAGCAGCAAAGCGTCCGGAAACACCGGGGAGCTGTTTTTT
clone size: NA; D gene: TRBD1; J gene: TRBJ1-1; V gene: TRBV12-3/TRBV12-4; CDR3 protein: CASSLRAGGKAFF; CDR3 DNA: TGTGCCAGCAGTTTAAGGGCAGGGGGCAAGGCTTTCTTT
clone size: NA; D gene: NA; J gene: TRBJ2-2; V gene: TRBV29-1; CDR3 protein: CSGFRGNGELFF; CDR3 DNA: TGCAGCGGATTTCGGGGTAACGGGGAGCTGTTTTTT